This T cell receptor (beta chain) was obtained from a study of cytomegalovirus exposure and HLA in healthy donors. Study findings and constraints: Reports described diagnosis of cytomegalovirus status by the classifier as highly specific and sensitive.

Sequencing used immunoSEQ multiplex PCR; TCRdb keeps in-frame clones, though not all of them. The sample has 200,000 to 300,000 clones, approximately 83% seen once. V lost 4 bases and J 0 bases, leaving 15 bases between the germline ends. The CDR3 extends over 16 amino acids. The germline V gene encodes CDR1 MNHEY and CDR2 SMNVEV (reference sequence). Regarding this clone: Its antigen remains unknown.

Separate from the approximately 700-subject first cohort was the roughly 130-subject validation cohort, to which the donors belonged. The origin of this receptor is a woman in her 30s in good health and CMV-seropositive. Sequencing input: PBMCs. V gene TRBV27 combines with J gene TRBJ1-2; the D gene is possibly TRBD1 (5 bases). CDR3 loop: CASSSQGAHSNYGYTF. CDR3 coding DNA: TGTGCCAGCAGTTCGCAGGGTGCCCATTCTAACTATGGCTACACCTTC.